This T cell receptor beta chain was identified during a study of tumor-infiltrating lymphocytes in primary liver carcinoma. The overall study: The patients presented with primary liver carcinoma, which was managed through surgical resection. Notes on the study in general: Tumor top-250-clone fraction significantly exceeded that of blood (p = 0.039). The study used bulk unsorted samples and so did not compare CD4+ and CD8+ repertoires.

Germline DNA was also extracted, while the blood RNA originated from unsorted whole blood. An approximately 4-milliliter peripheral blood sample was collected before surgery. The authors made TCR beta cDNA from 400 to 550 ng total RNA with a constant-region primer. Three-round nested multiplex PCR performed with slightly modified ARM-PCR produced the TCR beta libraries. TRBV1-TRBV30 forward primers paired with a C-beta reverse primer were used in the first two PCR rounds, which ran approximately 10 cycles each. TCRdb reanalysed the multiplex PCR reads using MiXCR and keeps one entry per CDR3 protein. The table lists approximately 330,000 distinct CDR3 sequences, about 65% of them singletons. With respect to this clonotype: No antigen is known for it.

CDR3 length equals 16 residues. Germline V gene sequence: CDR1 SEHNR, CDR2 FQNEAQ (reference sequence). Trimming cost V 5 bases and J 10 bases; bases outside gene matches: 17. The chain has TRBV7-9 and TRBJ2-1; 7 bases are shared with TRBD1. The sequence came from a man aged 35-49 years with primary liver carcinoma and hepatitis B virus infection. Sequenced sample: peripheral blood. CDR3 coding DNA: TGTGCCAGCAGCCCTCCAGGACAGGTAGAGCAACTCGAGCAGTTCTTC. Amino acid sequence: CASSPPGQVEQLEQFF.